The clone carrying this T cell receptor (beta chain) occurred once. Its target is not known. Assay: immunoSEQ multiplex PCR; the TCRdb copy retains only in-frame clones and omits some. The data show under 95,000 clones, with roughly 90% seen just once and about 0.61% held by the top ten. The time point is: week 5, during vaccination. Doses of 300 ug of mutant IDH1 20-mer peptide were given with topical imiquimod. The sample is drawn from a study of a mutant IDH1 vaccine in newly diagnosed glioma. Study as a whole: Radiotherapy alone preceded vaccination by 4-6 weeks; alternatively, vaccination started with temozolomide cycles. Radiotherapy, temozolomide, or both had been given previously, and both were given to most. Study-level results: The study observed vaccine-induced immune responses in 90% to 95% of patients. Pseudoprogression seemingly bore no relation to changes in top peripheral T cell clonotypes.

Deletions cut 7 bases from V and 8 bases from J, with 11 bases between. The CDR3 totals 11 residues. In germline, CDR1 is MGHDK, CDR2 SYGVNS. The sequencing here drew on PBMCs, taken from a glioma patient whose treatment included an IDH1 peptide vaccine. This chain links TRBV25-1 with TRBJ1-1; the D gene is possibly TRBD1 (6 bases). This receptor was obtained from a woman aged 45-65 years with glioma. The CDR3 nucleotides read TGTGCCAGCACCGAGGGGGGAGAAGCTTTCTTT. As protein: CASTEGGEAFF.